This T cell receptor (beta chain) was profiled in a study of blood T cell repertoires in COVID-19. Study-wide background: The study drew acute and convalescent COVID-19 samples from the United States, Italy and Spain. Sources were T cells, B-cell-depleted T cells, or PBMCs; the material itself was cDNA or gDNA.

In the authors' workflow: Reference gene primer amplification in the assay estimated nucleated cell counts. Method: immunoSEQ multiplex PCR; TCRdb's copy keeps in-frame clones and lacks some. That table gives V, J and clone size, and the DNA gave D and trimming. The sample contains approximately 170,000 clones, more than 65% of which appear only once. CDR1 and CDR2 from the germline V gene are WNHNN and SYGVQD (reference sequence). After removal of 3 bases from V and 5 bases from J, the junction contained 11 bases not matched to a gene. There are 16 residues in the CDR3. The chain employs TRBV10-1 and TRBJ2-3, with TRBD2 matching over 7 bases. The sample taken for sequencing was peripheral blood. This clonotype originated in a human donor with acute or convalescent COVID-19. The donor label of this sample is uncertain. The DNA of the CDR3 is TGCGCCAGCAGTGAAGGGAGGGAGGGCCGAGGAGATACGCAGTATTTT. Translated: CASSEGREGRGDTQYF.